This TCR beta chain was sequenced in a study of T cells after posttransplantation cyclophosphamide. Study findings and constraints: Tissue-infiltrating T cells from skin or gut overlapped little with blood T cells. Donor CD8+ memory clones often dominated recipient blood repertoires at later times. Recipient CMV seropositivity and CMV reactivation strongly tracked TRB clonality.

This clone has at least ten counts. Its target is unknown. Data came from immunoSEQ multiplex PCR; TCRdb stores just in-frame clones and leaves some out. The profile covers around 25,000 clones, none occurring a single time. V was trimmed by 6 bases and J by 1 base, leaving 13 bases between them. Germline V CDR1 and CDR2: SQVTM, ANQGSEA. The CDR3 is made up of 13 amino acids. The sequenced material came from PBMCs. This sequence originates from a woman in her sixties or seventies in good health, CMV-negative, and a related stem cell transplant donor. J is TRBJ2-7 and V is TRBV29-1, with TRBD1 as a possible D gene (6 bases). As DNA, the CDR3 is TGCAGCGTCTCACCAACAGGGTCCTACGAGCAGTACTTC. It is translated as CSVSPTGSYEQYF.